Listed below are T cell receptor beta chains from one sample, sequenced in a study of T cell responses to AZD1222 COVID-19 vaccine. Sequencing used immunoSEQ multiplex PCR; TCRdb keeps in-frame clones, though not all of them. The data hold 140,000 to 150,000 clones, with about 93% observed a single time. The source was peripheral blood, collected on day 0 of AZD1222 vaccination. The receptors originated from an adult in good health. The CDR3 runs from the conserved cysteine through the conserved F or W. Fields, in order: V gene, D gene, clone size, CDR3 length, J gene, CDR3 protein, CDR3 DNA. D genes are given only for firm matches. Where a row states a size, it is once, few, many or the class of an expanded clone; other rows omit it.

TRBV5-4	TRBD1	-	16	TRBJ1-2	CASSGGRQGMDYGYTF	TGTGCCAGCAGCGGAGGGCGACAGGGGATGGACTATGGCTACACCTTC
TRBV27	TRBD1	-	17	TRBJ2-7	CASRPAHTGGSSYEQYF	TGTGCCAGCCGACCGGCGCATACAGGGGGGAGCTCCTACGAGCAGTACTTC
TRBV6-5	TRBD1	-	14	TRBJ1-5	CASNEQGKGQPQHF	TGTGCCAGCAACGAACAGGGGAAGGGTCAGCCCCAGCATTTT
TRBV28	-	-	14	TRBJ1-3	CASSPFSVRNTIYF	TGTGCCAGCAGCCCTTTCAGCGTCCGAAACACCATATATTTT
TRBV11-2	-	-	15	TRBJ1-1	CASSLVSGVKTEAFF	TGTGCCAGCAGCTTAGTTTCGGGCGTAAAGACTGAAGCTTTCTTT
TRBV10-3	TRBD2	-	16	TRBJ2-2	CAISLLAGGFPGELFF	TGTGCCATCAGTCTCCTAGCGGGGGGTTTTCCCGGGGAGCTGTTTTTT
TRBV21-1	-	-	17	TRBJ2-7	CASSKKGRDRCPYEQYF	TGTGCCAGCAGCAAAAAAGGGCGGGACAGGTGTCCCTACGAGCAGTACTTC
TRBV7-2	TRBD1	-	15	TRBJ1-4	CASSPRQGNNEKLFF	TGTGCCAGCAGCCCCCGACAGGGGAATAATGAAAAACTGTTTTTT
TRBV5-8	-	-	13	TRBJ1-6	CASSPEEISPLHF	TGTGCCAGCAGCCCGGAAGAAATTTCACCCCTCCACTTT
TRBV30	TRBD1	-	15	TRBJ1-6	CAWSPRQGLNSPLHF	TGTGCCTGGAGTCCTCGACAGGGGCTAAATTCACCCCTCCACTTT
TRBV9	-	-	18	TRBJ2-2	CASSVAEDQGRYTGELFF	TGTGCCAGCAGCGTAGCTGAGGACCAGGGAAGGTATACCGGGGAGCTGTTTTTT
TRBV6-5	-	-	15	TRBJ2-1	CASRLGVTAYNEQFF	TGTGCCAGCAGGTTGGGGGTCACGGCCTACAATGAGCAGTTCTTC
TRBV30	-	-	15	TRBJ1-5	CAWSGSQSSNQPQHF	TGTGCCTGGAGTGGTAGTCAGTCTAGCAATCAGCCCCAGCATTTT
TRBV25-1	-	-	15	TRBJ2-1	CASSGDRAVYNEQFF	TGTGCCAGCAGTGGGGATAGGGCAGTATACAATGAGCAGTTCTTC
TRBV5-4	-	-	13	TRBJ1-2	CASTKGSTYGYTF	TGTGCCAGCACTAAAGGCAGTACCTATGGCTACACCTTC
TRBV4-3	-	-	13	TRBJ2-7	CASSFGQTYEQYF	TGCGCCAGCAGCTTCGGACAGACCTACGAGCAGTACTTC
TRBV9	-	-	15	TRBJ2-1	CASSGWAGSYNEQFF	TGTGCCAGCAGCGGGTGGGCAGGGTCATACAATGAGCAGTTCTTC
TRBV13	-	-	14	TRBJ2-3	CASSLNPLADTQYF	TGTGCCAGCAGCTTAAACCCATTGGCAGATACGCAGTATTTT
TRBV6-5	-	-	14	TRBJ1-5	CASAVQVRDQPQHF	TGTGCCAGCGCAGTACAGGTGAGAGACCAGCCCCAGCATTTT
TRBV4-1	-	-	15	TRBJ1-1	CASSLHSSPPTEAFF	TGCGCCAGCAGCCTTCACTCCTCCCCGCCCACTGAAGCTTTCTTT
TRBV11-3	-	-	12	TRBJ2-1	CATLDIYNEQFF	TGTGCCACTCTGGACATATACAATGAGCAGTTCTTC
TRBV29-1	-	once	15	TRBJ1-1	CSVGAGWPVTAEAFF	TGCAGCGTTGGAGCAGGGTGGCCGGTAACCGCTGAAGCTTTCTTT
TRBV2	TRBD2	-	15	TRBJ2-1	CASSETGGAPVEQFF	TGTGCCAGCAGTGAAACCGGGGGGGCTCCCGTTGAGCAGTTCTTC
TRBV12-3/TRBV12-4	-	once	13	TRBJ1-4	CASSFSVNEKLFF	TGTGCCAGCAGTTTTTCGGTTAATGAAAAACTGTTTTTT
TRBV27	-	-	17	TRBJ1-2	CASSARDTRLGNYGYTF	TGTGCCAGCAGTGCCCGGGACACCAGATTGGGTAACTATGGCTACACCTTC
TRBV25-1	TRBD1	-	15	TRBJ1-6	CASSESGTGSSPLHF	TGTGCCAGCAGTGAGTCCGGGACAGGCAGCTCACCCCTCCACTTT
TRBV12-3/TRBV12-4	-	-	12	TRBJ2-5	CASSSNQETQYF	TGTGCCAGCAGTTCAAACCAAGAGACCCAGTACTTC
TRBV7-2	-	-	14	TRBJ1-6	CASAAPSKWGTLHF	TGTGCCAGCGCAGCCCCGAGTAAATGGGGCACCCTCCACTTT
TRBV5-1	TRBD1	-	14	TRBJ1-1	CASRPTGVVTEAFF	TGCGCCAGCAGGCCCACAGGGGTCGTCACTGAAGCTTTCTTT
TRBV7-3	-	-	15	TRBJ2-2	CASSLISGGTGELFF	TGTGCCAGCAGCTTAATCTCTGGGGGTACCGGGGAGCTGTTTTTT
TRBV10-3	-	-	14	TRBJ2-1	CAIRADPTYNEQFF	TGTGCCATCAGGGCGGACCCCACCTACAATGAGCAGTTCTTC